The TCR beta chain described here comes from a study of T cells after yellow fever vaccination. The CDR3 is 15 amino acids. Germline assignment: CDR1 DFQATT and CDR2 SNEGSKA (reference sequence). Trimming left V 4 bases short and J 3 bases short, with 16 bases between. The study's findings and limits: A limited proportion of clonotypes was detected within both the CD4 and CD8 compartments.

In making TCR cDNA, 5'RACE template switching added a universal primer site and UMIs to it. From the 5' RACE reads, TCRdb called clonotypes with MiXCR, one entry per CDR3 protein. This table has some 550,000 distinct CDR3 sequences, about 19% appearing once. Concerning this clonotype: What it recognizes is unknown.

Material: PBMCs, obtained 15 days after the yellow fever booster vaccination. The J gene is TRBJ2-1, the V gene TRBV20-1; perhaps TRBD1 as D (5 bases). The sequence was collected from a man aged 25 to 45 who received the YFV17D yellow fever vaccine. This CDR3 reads CSAIRQPLDYNEQFF. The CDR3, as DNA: TGCAGTGCTATAAGACAGCCCTTGGACTACAATGAGCAGTTCTTC.